This TCR beta chain comes out of a study of shared clonotypes between healthy human individuals. The CDR3 sequence is 17 residues long. CDR1 and CDR2 from the germline V gene are SGHDN and FVKESK. V lost 0 bases, J lost 8 bases, and 7 bases stayed unmatched. TCRdb keeps only in-frame clones here, not all; method: immunoSEQ multiplex PCR. The sample shows roughly 2.2 million clones, around 90% of them seen only once. The receptor's source is a man between 18 and 35 years old in good health. Some clones in this sample may be carry-over from other donors' samples. The specimen was naive CD4+ T cells from PBMCs. Indicated subset: CD45RA+ positively selected. The chain links TRBV14 to TRBJ2-4; 13 nucleotides align to TRBD2. The DNA for the CDR3 is TGTGCCAGCAGCCAAGACCGGGGACTAGCGGGATCTCACATTCAGTACTTC. Translation: CASSQDRGLAGSHIQYF.